Listed here are 8 T cell receptor beta chains from one sample, sequenced in a study of T cell responses to AZD1222 COVID-19 vaccine. TCRdb's copy holds only in-frame clones and misses some; the assay was immunoSEQ multiplex PCR. The sample lists 90,000 to 150,000 clones, approximately 91% seen once, with roughly 2.3% in the top ten. Material: peripheral blood, obtained on day 0 of AZD1222 vaccination. The source is an adult in good health.

The rearrangement uses TRBV24-1 and TRBJ1-6, with D perhaps matching TRBD1 (5 bases). Trimming took off 7 bases at V and 7 bases at J, with 13 bases between the two ends. The CDR3 spans 14 residues. The V gene's germline CDR1 is KGHDR and CDR2 SFDVKD. CDR3 region: CATSGGEANSPLHF. CDR3 coding DNA: TGTGCCACCAGCGGAGGGGAAGCGAATTCACCCCTCCACTTT.

CDR3 bases: TGTGCCAGCAGTGAAGCCCTACAGGGTGAGCAGTTCTTC. Protein product: CASSEALQGEQFF. V is TRBV6-1 and J is TRBJ2-1; TRBD1 might be the D (6 bases). Trimming took off 0 bases at V and 9 bases at J, with 9 bases between the two ends. This CDR3 has 13 amino acids. CDR1 is MNHNS and CDR2 is SASEGT in the germline V gene.

This clone was counted a single time. The chain joins TRBV5-1 to TRBJ1-4; possibly TRBD1 for D (5 bases). The V end was cut by 3 bases, the J end by 7 bases, with 13 bases between. The germline V gene has CDR1 SGHRS and CDR2 YFSETQ. CDR3 length: 14 residues. CDR3 sequence reads: CASSSDRFPEKLFF. As DNA, the CDR3 is TGCGCCAGCAGCTCCGACAGATTCCCTGAAAAACTGTTTTTT.

This chain joins TRBV24-1 and TRBJ2-1; 7 bases are shared with TRBD2. The V gene's germline CDR1 is KGHDR and CDR2 SFDVKD. The CDR3 is made up of 16 amino acids. The ends lost 3 bases at V and 4 bases at J; junction bases unmatched: 8. CDR3 amino acids: CATSDREAGVYNEQFF. The CDR3 nucleotides are TGTGCCACCAGTGATCGGGAGGCGGGAGTATACAATGAGCAGTTCTTC.

The genes are TRBV4-2 and TRBJ2-7; D may correspond to TRBD1 or TRBD2 (5 bases each). This CDR3 spans 14 amino acids. Germline CDR1 reads LGHNA; CDR2 reads YNFKEQ. V lost 4 bases to trimming and J lost 3 bases, with 13 bases between them. The CDR3: CASSRRDGNYEQYF. The CDR3 DNA is TGTGCCAGCAGCCGCCGGGACGGAAACTACGAGCAGTACTTC.

The chain links TRBV2 to TRBJ2-5, with TRBD2 matching 11 bases. Germline-derived CDR1 and CDR2 are SNHLY and FYNNEI. The CDR3 extends over 16 amino acids. The J segment lost 2 bases and the V segment lost 6 bases, leaving 8 bases of the junction unmatched. CDR3 region: CASSPLGTSGQETQYF. The CDR3 DNA reads TGTGCCAGCAGCCCCCTTGGGACTAGCGGACAAGAGACCCAGTACTTC.

This clone was picked up one time. The V gene is TRBV18, the J gene TRBJ1-5, with 8 bases fitting TRBD1. J gave up 4 bases and V 5 bases, and 7 bases lay outside the gene matches. CDR1 is KGHSH, CDR2 LQKENI, per germline. The CDR3 is made up of 15 amino acids. CDR3: CASSFDRGPNQPQHF. For the CDR3, the DNA is TGTGCCAGCTCATTTGACAGGGGTCCTAATCAGCCCCAGCATTTT.

The chain is built from TRBV6-5 and TRBJ1-2; D perhaps matches TRBD1 (6 bases). Trimming shortened V by 7 bases and J by 5 bases, and 14 bases separated the two germline ends. Germline CDR1 reads MNHEY; CDR2 reads SVGAGI. The CDR3 is made up of 13 amino acids. CDR3 DNA sequence: TGTGCCAGCAATCGGGGGGCCGGGTATGGCTACACCTTC. Its protein product is CASNRGAGYGYTF.